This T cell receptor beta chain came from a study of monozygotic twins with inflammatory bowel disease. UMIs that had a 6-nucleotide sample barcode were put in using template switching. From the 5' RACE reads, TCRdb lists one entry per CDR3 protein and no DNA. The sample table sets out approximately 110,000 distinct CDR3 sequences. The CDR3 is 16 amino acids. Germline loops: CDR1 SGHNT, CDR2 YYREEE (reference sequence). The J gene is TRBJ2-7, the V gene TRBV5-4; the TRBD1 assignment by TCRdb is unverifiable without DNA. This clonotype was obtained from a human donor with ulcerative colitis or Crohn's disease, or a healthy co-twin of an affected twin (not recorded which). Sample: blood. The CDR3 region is CASSSPDVEHSYEQYF.